The rows below give T cell receptor beta chains drawn from one sample of a study of blood T cells in healthy people across ages. TCRdb used MiXCR to reprocess the 5' RACE reads, holding one entry per CDR3 protein. The sample has hundreds of thousands of distinct CDR3 sequences; approximately 21% are singletons. Sequenced input: blood. These receptors originate from a man in his 70s in good health. CDR3s include the opening cysteine and the closing phenylalanine or tryptophan. D genes are given only for firm matches. Clone size is stated in some rows and not others, as once, few, many or a class when expanded.

>TRBJ1-3|few|NA|TRBV12-3/TRBV12-4
CASRYDSSGNTIYF
TGTGCCAGCAGATACGACAGCTCTGGAAACACCATATATTTT
>TRBJ2-3|NA|TRBD2|TRBV29-1
CSVVIAGDGADTQYF
TGCAGCGTTGTAATAGCGGGAGACGGCGCAGATACGCAGTATTTT
>TRBJ2-1|NA|TRBD2|TRBV28
CASGTSGRNEQFF
TGTGCCAGCGGGACTAGCGGGAGAAATGAGCAGTTCTTC
>TRBJ2-2|NA|NA|TRBV7-2
CASSSSTWSAGELFF
TGTGCCAGCAGCTCCTCGACATGGAGTGCCGGGGAGCTGTTTTTT
>TRBJ1-2|NA|NA|TRBV6-5
CASSYRRQNYGYTF
TGTGCCAGCAGTTACAGGAGACAGAACTATGGCTACACCTTC
>TRBJ2-2|NA|NA|TRBV24-1
CATSESSGELFF
TGTGCCACCAGTGAAAGTTCCGGGGAGCTGTTTTTT
>TRBJ2-3|NA|NA|TRBV6-4
CSTPDLTQYF
TGTTCCACCCCCGATCTTACGCAGTATTTT
>TRBJ1-4|few|NA|TRBV5-1
CASSLWGREEKLFF
TGCGCCAGCAGCTTGTGGGGGCGAGAAGAAAAACTGTTTTTT
>TRBJ2-2|NA|NA|TRBV6-2/TRBV6-3
CASSLTRAAGELFF
TGTGCCAGCAGTTTAACTCGGGCCGCCGGGGAGCTGTTTTTT
>TRBJ2-7|few|TRBD1|TRBV29-1
CSVSTGISYEQYF
TGCAGCGTTTCGACAGGGATCTCCTACGAGCAGTACTTC
>TRBJ1-2|NA|NA|TRBV20-1
CSARDILIGADGYTF
TGCAGTGCTAGAGATATTTTGATAGGGGCCGACGGCTACACCTTC
>TRBJ1-4|few|TRBD1|TRBV11-2
CASSLGGTGVEKLFF
TGTGCCAGCAGCCTAGGTGGGACAGGGGTTGAAAAACTGTTTTTT
>TRBJ2-1|few|NA|TRBV9
CASSALGDSAGYNEQFF
TGTGCCAGCAGCGCCTTAGGAGACAGCGCGGGATACAATGAGCAGTTCTTC
>TRBJ1-5|NA|NA|TRBV24-1
CATSERGGGNQPQHF
TGTGCCACCAGTGAACGAGGGGGTGGCAATCAGCCCCAGCATTTT
>TRBJ2-3|NA|NA|TRBV15
CATSGLALDTQYF
TGTGCCACCAGCGGCCTAGCCTTAGATACGCAGTATTTT